The following is a T cell receptor beta chain sequence with its context. Its antigen is as yet unknown. The CDR3 contains 14 residues. Unmatched junction bases numbered 3, after V lost 5 bases and J lost 2 bases. CDR1 is SGHRS, CDR2 YFSETQ, per germline. Under the authors' procedure: As immunoSEQ supplied junction-only sequences (without quality scores), filtering differed. The method was immunoSEQ multiplex PCR; TCRdb's version includes in-frame clones alone and lacks a portion of them. The D gene and trimming were derived from the DNA, and the V and J assignments and clone size from that table. The sample holds about 2,200,000 clones, 93% seen once. This specimen belongs to a study of shared clonotypes between healthy human individuals. Study information: There were three CD4 naive, three CD4 memory, two CD8 naive and one CD8 memory plates per donor.

Whole-study findings and limits: Naive CD4 clonotypes were shared across several donors at 4% to 5%. The study drew on few donors, limiting represented genetic and exposure-history diversity.

Naive CD8 cells lacked CD45RO and underwent positive selection for CCR7, leaving out terminally differentiated effector memory CD45RA+ cells. The chain uses TRBV5-1 and TRBJ2-7; TRBD2 aligns across 11 bases. Specimen: naive CD8+ T cells from PBMCs. This receptor was identified in a man younger than 35 in good health. Some clones in this sample may be carry-over from other donors' samples. CDR3 sequence reads: CASRVTSGAYEQYF. In DNA, the CDR3 is TGCGCCAGCAGGGTGACTAGCGGGGCCTACGAGCAGTACTTC.